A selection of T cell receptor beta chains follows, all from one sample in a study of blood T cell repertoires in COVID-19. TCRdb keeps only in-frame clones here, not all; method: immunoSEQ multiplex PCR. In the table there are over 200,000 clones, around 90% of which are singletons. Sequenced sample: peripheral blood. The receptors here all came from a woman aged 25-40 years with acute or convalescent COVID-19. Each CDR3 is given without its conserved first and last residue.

CDR3: ASSFSTAVVAGNEKLF
J: TRBJ1-4
V: TRBV7-9

CDR3: ASSAGQGGTEAF
J: TRBJ1-1
V: TRBV2

CDR3: ASRTSGGTDEQF
J: TRBJ2-1
V: TRBV7-9

CDR3: ASSHHTKTSGNSYNEQF
J: TRBJ2-1
V: TRBV3-1/TRBV3-2

CDR3: ASSLLTSGRATGELF
J: TRBJ2-2
V: TRBV7-6

CDR3: ASSLGPRQY
J: TRBJ2-7
V: TRBV7-8

CDR3: ASSGVGGSVSGANVLT
J: TRBJ2-6
V: TRBV2

CDR3: ASSAPGVSSGNTIY
J: TRBJ1-3
V: TRBV5-4

CDR3: ASSQDRGFRGDTQY
J: TRBJ2-3
V: TRBV4-3

CDR3: ASSVGAGTDEQY
J: TRBJ2-7
V: TRBV9

CDR3: ASTEGQTNYGYT
J: TRBJ1-2
V: TRBV7-9

CDR3: AWSPNRGSTNEKLF
J: TRBJ1-4
V: TRBV30

CDR3: ASSLKVSRSADSPLH
J: TRBJ1-6
V: TRBV7-8

CDR3: ASRQSSGNTIY
J: TRBJ1-3
V: TRBV2

CDR3: ASSWTLAGGGSGANVLT
J: TRBJ2-6
V: TRBV5-1

CDR3: ASSGPGQSYNEQF
J: TRBJ2-1
V: TRBV2

CDR3: ASSKEAAERNQPQH
J: TRBJ1-5
V: TRBV21-1

CDR3: ASSEAYEQY
J: TRBJ2-7
V: TRBV10-3

CDR3: ASTVHRNEQF
J: TRBJ2-1
V: TRBV6-5

CDR3: ASSQDHLYNSPLH
J: TRBJ1-6
V: TRBV14

CDR3: ASSLIRGLNEQF
J: TRBJ2-1
V: TRBV6-2/TRBV6-3

CDR3: AISEVAGVYNEQF
J: TRBJ2-1
V: TRBV10-3

CDR3: AISESRLAGTEQF
J: TRBJ2-1
V: TRBV10-3

CDR3: ATSDRDKGETQY
J: TRBJ2-5
V: TRBV24-1

CDR3: ASGSTGPQPQH
J: TRBJ1-5
V: TRBV12-5

CDR3: ASSPGLGPSNEQF
J: TRBJ2-1
V: TRBV5-1

CDR3: ASRRGDRDYNEQF
J: TRBJ2-1
V: TRBV5-1

CDR3: ASSFDSHSGNTIY
J: TRBJ1-3
V: TRBV27

CDR3: ASSLTVLAPH
J: TRBJ2-5
V: TRBV12-3/TRBV12-4

CDR3: ASSLGDSYYGYT
J: TRBJ1-2
V: TRBV13

CDR3: ASSVPPEPTGELF
J: TRBJ2-2
V: TRBV9

CDR3: ASSLVLAGADTQY
J: TRBJ2-3
V: TRBV5-6

CDR3: ASSQQDNSNQPQH
J: TRBJ1-5
V: TRBV4-3

CDR3: ASSPGQGIEDTQY
J: TRBJ2-3
V: TRBV7-2

CDR3: ASRAALSTDTQY
J: TRBJ2-3
V: TRBV19

CDR3: ASSLAPNTEAF
J: TRBJ1-1
V: TRBV7-2

CDR3: ASSIMGTGAYEQY
J: TRBJ2-7
V: TRBV7-2

CDR3: ASSLARSMTQY
J: TRBJ2-5
V: TRBV12-3/TRBV12-4

CDR3: AISVIQGGSSYEQY
J: TRBJ2-7
V: TRBV10-3

CDR3: ASRLASTDTQY
J: TRBJ2-3
V: TRBV6-5

CDR3: ASSLRGDTEAF
J: TRBJ1-1
V: TRBV12-3/TRBV12-4

CDR3: ASSFDGMNLEKLF
J: TRBJ1-4
V: TRBV5-1

CDR3: ASSPAGLAGNTGELF
J: TRBJ2-2
V: TRBV18

CDR3: ASSILQGGKGEQY
J: TRBJ2-7
V: TRBV19

CDR3: ATRIGDRGHAGELF
J: TRBJ2-2
V: TRBV15

CDR3: ASSQDQQHTDTQY
J: TRBJ2-3
V: TRBV4-3

CDR3: AWRKTGGGPPLH
J: TRBJ1-6
V: TRBV30

CDR3: ASSQDGGTGRHEQY
J: TRBJ2-7
V: TRBV3-1/TRBV3-2